One T cell receptor (beta chain) is described in this entry. In this sample, this clonotype turned up many times. This clone's antigen is unknown. Qualities for individual bases were not recorded, and no much larger clone is one base off. This specimen comes from a study of T-cell reconstitution after alpha-beta-depleted transplantation in children (dated by TCRdb to 2016 to 2017). Turning to the overall study: The study quantitatively tracked T-cell immune reconstitution after TCRalphabeta/CD19-depleted allogeneic hematopoietic cell transplantation in children using TCR repertoire profiling.

The junction shows trimming of 4 bases on V and 4 bases on J, plus 7 bases between the germline ends. CDR1 SQVTM and CDR2 ANQGSEA are derived from the germline V gene. The CDR3 runs 12 amino acids, cysteine and phenylalanine included. Only the CDR3 portion is preserved as DNA: 36 bases, with reading frame beginning at the first base. The intended sense of this specimen's treatment or condition label: allogeneic hematopoietic cell transplantation with graft depleted of TCRalphabeta T cells and CD19 B cells. The children who served as transplant recipients had been given grafts of TCRalphabeta/CD19-depleted allogeneic hematopoietic cells. Overall results and qualifications from the work: About two months after transplant, the apparently early recovery of alphabetaT-cell counts reportedly depended on just several hundred clones that had expanded rapidly and came from non-depleted graft cells. Over subsequent months, a decline in hyperexpanded clone frequencies was noted, and after one year, T-cell counts and TCRbeta diversity were mostly ascribed to newly produced T cells. In some patients, the high TCRbeta diversity seen at day 60 was put down to recipient T cells and intrathymic progenitors that had survived conditioning.

The library came from PCR. For sequencing, an Illumina HiSeq 2500 was employed. TCR libraries were prepared with molecular barcoding, using unique molecular identifiers to normalize TCRbeta repertoire quantification. TCRdb took the public reads, trimmed them with fastp at Q25, ran MiXCR for clone calling and kept in-frame beta chains. One record per CDR3 amino acid sequence lists the most common genes and DNA. The sample includes hundreds of thousands of distinct CDR3 sequences, with about an eighth observed a single time. The ten largest clonotypes hold approximately 2.1% of the sample. The receptor chain draws on TRBV29-1 and TRBJ1-4, with no confident D gene call. Material: PBMCs, mostly from graft donor cells, obtained 360 days after TCRalphabeta/CD19-depleted stem cell transplant. The TCR was taken from a male patient younger than 18 who had a stem cell transplant for acute myeloid leukemia, so the T cells may come from the graft donor. The DNA reads as follows: TGCAGCGTTGGACTGAGTAATGAAAAACTGTTTTTT. Translation gives CSVGLSNEKLFF.